Following are 5 T cell receptor beta chains from one sample sequenced in a study of T cells expressing NK-cell markers. For each CDR3 protein, TCRdb gives one entry from its re-call of the 5' RACE reads, without DNA. Recorded for this sample: approximately 440,000 distinct CDR3 sequences. Sequencing was carried out using blood T cells: a sorted CD56 or NKG2C T cell subset, CD4+ or CD8+ T cells, or bulk PBMC T cells (not recorded which). Receptors were obtained from a woman aged 45-60 years in good health.

The J gene is TRBJ1-3, the V gene TRBV12-3 or TRBV12-4; TCRdb lists TRBD1, though no DNA is available to test this call. The CDR3 contains 13 residues. CDR3 residues: CASRSTPLNTIYF.

The CDR3 reads CATGTDYDNEQFF. This rearrangement joins TRBV6-4 to TRBJ2-1; TCRdb gives TRBD1 as the D gene, but with no DNA this cannot be confirmed. Germline CDR1 MRHNA, CDR2 SNTAGT. The CDR3 sequence is 13 residues long.

V is TRBV5-1 and J is TRBJ2-7; TCRdb proposes TRBD1, but this gene call is untestable without DNA. Looked up from germline, CDR1 is SGHRS and CDR2 is YFSETQ. The CDR3 totals 15 residues. This CDR3 reads CASATQGTELSEQYF.

The V and J genes are TRBV7-9 and TRBJ2-7; the D gene TCRdb calls, TRBD1, cannot be checked with no DNA. The CDR3 is 14 residues long. Germline V CDR1 and CDR2: SEHNR, FQNEAQ (reference sequence). CDR3 sequence reads: CASRSGQGKEEQYF.

The rearrangement joins TRBV20-1 to TRBJ1-6; TCRdb outputs TRBD1, but without DNA this stays unchecked. This CDR3 contains 13 residues. The germline V gene has CDR1 DFQATT and CDR2 SNEGSKA (reference sequence). CDR3 protein: CSANGQGNSPLHF.